This T cell receptor (beta chain) stems from a study of T cell responses to AZD1222 COVID-19 vaccine. Study-wide results and caveats: Compared with day 0, the breadth and depth of the Spike-specific TCR repertoire rose significantly after two doses of AZD1222. Sampled repertoires all dated from after the peak T cell response. Females outnumbered males among donors, who were mostly white British; clonal diversity was possibly underestimated.

Trimming pared 8 bases from V and 6 bases from J, leaving 20 bases between. From germline, CDR1 is MDHEN and CDR2 SYDVKM. The CDR3 is made up of 15 amino acids. As concerns this clone: Its target is unknown.

Profiled with immunoSEQ multiplex PCR; TCRdb holds only in-frame clones, not every one. The data hold about 100,000 clones, with 85% to 90% observed a single time. The source material was peripheral blood, sampled on day 0 of AZD1222 vaccination. This clonotype originated in an adult in good health. The rearrangement uses TRBV28 and TRBJ2-1; D could derive from TRBD1 or TRBD2 (5 bases each). The CDR3 here is CASAPGLAYPNEQFF. In DNA, the CDR3 is TGTGCCAGCGCCCCAGGGCTAGCATACCCCAATGAGCAGTTCTTC.